These T cell receptor beta chains were read from a single sample in a study of T-cell reconstitution after alpha-beta-depleted transplantation in children. MiXCR was run by TCRdb on the PCR reads, yielding one entry per CDR3 protein. The data show some 600,000 distinct CDR3 sequences, roughly 17% seen once. Sequences were derived from PBMCs from the stem cell graft donor, sampled from the stem cell graft. These receptors were collected from a human donor who donated a stem cell graft to a child with acute myeloid leukemia. The CDR3 runs from the conserved cysteine through the conserved F or W. Each record gives: J gene, D gene, clone size, V gene, CDR3 protein, CDR3 DNA. D genes are given only for firm matches. For some rows the clone size is stated as once, few or many, or as a class when expanded; others skip it.

>TRBJ2-6|.|.|TRBV5-1
CASSLEPQGILTF
TGCGCCAGCAGCTTGGAACCACAGGGTATCTTGACTTTC
>TRBJ1-1|.|few|TRBV12-3/TRBV12-4
CASRPRVGDTEAFF
TGTGCCAGCCGACCCAGGGTCGGTGACACTGAAGCTTTCTTT
>TRBJ2-2|.|few|TRBV7-3
CASSLIAGNTGELFF
TGTGCCAGCAGCTTAATTGCGGGGAACACCGGGGAGCTGTTTTTT
>TRBJ1-5|.|few|TRBV28
CASSFEKAISNQPQHF
TGTGCCAGCAGTTTTGAGAAGGCGATCAGCAATCAGCCCCAGCATTTT
>TRBJ2-5|.|few|TRBV7-2
CASSNGPGHITETQYF
TGTGCCAGCAGCAATGGGCCGGGACACATCACGGAGACCCAGTACTTC
>TRBJ2-7|TRBD1|few|TRBV7-2
CASSGDRDSEQYF
TGTGCCAGCAGCGGGGACAGGGATTCCGAGCAGTACTTC
>TRBJ2-1|.|many|TRBV5-5
CASSYGGSYNEQFF
TGTGCCAGCAGTTACGGGGGCTCCTACAATGAGCAGTTCTTC
>TRBJ2-7|.|few|TRBV18
CASSPGDRYEQYF
TGTGCCAGCTCACCGGGAGACAGATACGAGCAGTACTTC
>TRBJ2-3|.|.|TRBV20-1
CSAIPTGGVADTQYF
TGCAGTGCTATCCCTACTGGCGGGGTGGCAGATACGCAGTATTTT
>TRBJ1-2|TRBD1|many|TRBV6-5
CASSYSTLDRVTSGYTF
TGTGCCAGCAGTTACTCGACATTGGACAGGGTTACTAGCGGCTACACCTTC
>TRBJ2-5|TRBD1|many|TRBV28
CASRVPGGLETQYF
TGTGCCAGCAGGGTCCCAGGGGGCTTGGAGACCCAGTACTTC
>TRBJ2-1|TRBD2|few|TRBV7-2
CASSWVAGGYNEQFF
TGTGCCAGCAGTTGGGTAGCGGGGGGTTACAATGAGCAGTTCTTC
>TRBJ2-7|.|many|TRBV20-1
CSAHRASEQYF
TGCAGTGCTCATAGGGCGTCCGAGCAGTACTTC
>TRBJ1-2|.|few|TRBV5-1
CASSYGDDLFGYTF
TGCGCCAGCAGCTACGGGGACGACCTTTTCGGCTACACCTTC
>TRBJ1-1|.|many|TRBV20-1
CSGGGDGRGAFF
TGCAGCGGTGGAGGGGACGGGCGCGGAGCTTTCTTT
>TRBJ1-1|.|many|TRBV5-1
CASSLGQGIPFF
TGCGCCAGCAGCTTGGGGCAGGGGATTCCTTTCTTT
>TRBJ1-3|.|.|TRBV7-9
CASSPTGPTSGNTIYF
TGTGCCAGCAGCCCCACGGGACCGACCTCTGGAAACACCATATATTTT
>TRBJ1-2|TRBD1|.|TRBV7-8
CASSPRTGGEGYTF
TGTGCCAGCAGCCCCCGGACAGGGGGTGAAGGCTACACCTTC
>TRBJ1-5|TRBD1|many|TRBV20-1
CSAREVGDRGHNQPQHF
TGCAGTGCTAGAGAGGTTGGGGACAGGGGGCACAATCAGCCCCAGCATTTT
>TRBJ1-1|.|.|TRBV27
CASSFRQGTEAFF
TGTGCCAGCAGTTTTCGGCAGGGGACTGAAGCTTTCTTT
>TRBJ2-1|TRBD1|few|TRBV7-2
CASRYGTAVTTFEQFF
TGTGCCAGCCGTTACGGGACAGCGGTTACTACATTTGAGCAGTTCTTC
>TRBJ2-7|TRBD2|.|TRBV12-3/TRBV12-4
CASSPLTSGAYEQYF
TGTGCCAGCAGTCCGCTGACTAGCGGAGCCTACGAGCAGTACTTC
>TRBJ2-7|TRBD2|few|TRBV6-2/TRBV6-3
CASSRGLAETYEQYF
TGTGCCAGCAGTCGCGGACTAGCGGAGACCTACGAGCAGTACTTC
>TRBJ2-7|.|.|TRBV29-1
CSVGGDYYEQYF
TGCAGCGTAGGAGGGGATTACTACGAGCAGTACTTC
>TRBJ1-1|TRBD1|.|TRBV12-3/TRBV12-4
CASSFPGTGSLSEAFF
TGTGCCAGCAGTTTTCCAGGGACAGGGTCTTTATCCGAAGCTTTCTTT
>TRBJ2-5|TRBD1|few|TRBV15
CATTRDRGQETQYF
TGTGCCACCACCCGAGACAGGGGTCAGGAGACCCAGTACTTC
>TRBJ1-5|.|many|TRBV7-2
CASSLRMSNQPQHF
TGTGCCAGCAGCTTAAGGATGAGCAATCAGCCCCAGCATTTT
>TRBJ2-1|.|many|TRBV20-1
CSARDLLGGAHEQFF
TGCAGTGCTAGAGACCTACTAGGGGGGGCCCATGAGCAGTTCTTC
>TRBJ1-1|.|few|TRBV5-1
CASSLDNVNTEAFF
TGCGCCAGCAGCTTGGACAATGTAAACACTGAAGCTTTCTTT
>TRBJ2-3|.|few|TRBV15
CATSRDSGPTDTQYF
TGTGCCACCAGCAGAGATTCAGGGCCCACAGATACGCAGTATTTT
>TRBJ2-1|TRBD1|.|TRBV9
CASSARDRGNEQFF
TGTGCCAGCAGCGCTCGGGACAGGGGGAATGAGCAGTTCTTC
>TRBJ1-3|.|.|TRBV29-1
CSVEGTNGNTIYF
TGCAGCGTTGAAGGGACAAACGGAAACACCATATATTTT
>TRBJ2-3|.|.|TRBV6-5
CASSYSLRGSGTDTQYF
TGTGCCAGCAGTTACTCGTTACGGGGGTCGGGCACAGATACGCAGTATTTT
>TRBJ2-7|TRBD1|.|TRBV3-1
CASSRGQGVYEQYF
TGTGCCAGCAGCCGGGGACAGGGGGTCTACGAGCAGTACTTC
>TRBJ1-2|.|.|TRBV7-3
CASSLGSGDGYTF
TGTGCCAGCAGCTTAGGGTCTGGGGATGGCTACACCTTC
>TRBJ2-6|TRBD1|few|TRBV12-3/TRBV12-4
CASRVTGTAYSSGANVLTF
TGTGCCAGCAGGGTAACCGGGACAGCTTACAGCTCTGGGGCCAACGTCCTGACTTTC
>TRBJ2-3|TRBD2|many|TRBV20-1
CSARSGGAYTDTQYF
TGCAGTGCTAGAAGCGGGGGGGCCTACACAGATACGCAGTATTTT
>TRBJ2-3|.|few|TRBV12-3/TRBV12-4
CASGVRGVGTDTQYF
TGTGCCAGCGGGGTCCGAGGGGTGGGGACAGATACGCAGTATTTT
>TRBJ2-3|TRBD2|.|TRBV7-2
CASSLDTAGGADTQYF
TGTGCCAGCAGCTTAGATACAGCGGGGGGGGCGGATACGCAGTATTTT
>TRBJ1-2|TRBD1|.|TRBV27
CASSLTGQGGYGYTF
TGTGCCAGCAGCCTTACGGGACAGGGCGGCTATGGCTACACCTTC